This TCR beta chain is drawn from a study of somatic mutations in cytotoxic T cells in rheumatoid arthritis (TCRdb year 2017). In the study overall: Before any treatment started and right after they were diagnosed, patients gave peripheral blood samples (less than 33 ml EDTA). In newly diagnosed rheumatoid arthritis without treatment, the study examined if expanded CD8+ T-cell clones harbor somatic mutations, relying on TCRB deep sequencing to characterize clonality. A FACSAria II or Sony SH800 was used to flow-sort some V beta antibody-stained T-cell populations at nearly 100% purity, and TCRB sequencing was also done on sorted V beta1+ cells. A total of 55 to 75 rheumatoid arthritis patients and over 15 healthy controls underwent TCRB deep sequencing. Patients and controls did not essentially differ in median age, which was nearly identical between the groups. What the authors observed across the whole study: The slight underrepresentation of TRBV07 in patients was not corrected for multiple comparisons. The expanded CD8+ clones had unknown antigen targets, and not appearing in virus-specific databases did not rule out that they were virus-specific. Rheumatoid arthritis patients and age-matched healthy controls did not significantly differ in CD8+ T-cell clonality. CD8+ clonality increased with age in patients (Spearman r ~ 0.49) but not in healthy controls. In about an eighth of the 65 patients, more than 20% of CD8+ cells belonged to the largest CD8+ clone, while several identical CD8+ TCRB sequences were shared between blood and synovial fluid.

From V the trimming removes 5 bases and from J it removes 5 bases, while the gene matches leave 10 bases of the junction unaccounted for. CDR1 and CDR2 are drawn from the germline V gene: SGHTA, FQGNSA. The CDR3 runs 16 amino acids, cysteine and phenylalanine included. The sequence is cut down to CDR3 DNA, 48 bases in frame from base 1. With regard to this clone: Its binding antigen is unknown. There are no base qualities to consult, and no much larger clone falls within one base.

TCRB CDR3 sequencing used the immunoSEQ assay on genomic DNA. On the study's bioinformatics: Published virus-specific TCRB sequences were compared with patient CD8+ clones larger than 1%, and only a few matches were found. Analyses were restricted to productive TCRB rearrangements. Clonality was expressed as a Shannon entropy-based productive clonality index, with each clone defined by a unique TCRB CDR3 sequence. Repertoire overlap for a pair of samples was computed from each clone's template counts relative to total templates per sample. V-gene usage from TCRB sequencing and V-gene usage measured by flow cytometry were correlated (Spearman r of approximately 0.59). TCRdb mirrors the immuneACCESS table, restricted to in-frame sequences. Some clones are absent from its copies; in checked studies, under half trace to an unresolved V gene, and the reason for the others is unknown. D and trimming come from the DNA, and the V and J calls and clone size come from that table. The sample includes 10,000 to 12,000 clones, with around 80% observed a single time. 9.5% to 13% of the sample belongs to the ten largest clones.

Positive magnetic bead selection on an AutoMACS was used to isolate CD4+ and CD8+ cells, with flow cytometry used to check purity. A TCR V beta antibody panel was used in flow cytometry to screen first for clonal expansions, which were then characterized by TCRB deep sequencing of sorted CD8+ fractions. Isolation of peripheral blood mononuclear cells was done through Ficoll-Paque PLUS density gradient separation. DNA was extracted from CD4-enriched, CD8-enriched or PBMC samples with Nucleospin Tissue or Tissue XS kits and quantified with a Qubit 2.0 fluorometer. The TCR originated in an adult with rheumatoid arthritis. This chain is built from TRBV7-2 and TRBJ2-1, with 9 bases aligning to TRBD2. The sequenced sample was CD8+ T cells sorted from blood. The CDR3 sequence is CASSPMAGGQHNEQFF. The nucleotide sequence reads TGTGCCAGCAGCCCAATGGCGGGGGGGCAACACAATGAGCAGTTCTTC.